One sample yielded the 14 T cell receptor beta chains listed below, sequenced in a study of T cell responses to AZD1222 COVID-19 vaccine. Sequencing used immunoSEQ multiplex PCR; TCRdb keeps in-frame clones, though not all of them. The repertoire consists of 85,000 to 120,000 clones, with 85% to 90% occurring once and the leading ten covering roughly 5.1%. This sample comprised peripheral blood, obtained on day 0 of AZD1222 vaccination. These receptors all stem from an adult in good health.

The chain uses TRBV5-8 and TRBJ2-1, with 7 bases fitting TRBD2. Trimming at V came to 8 bases and at J to 0 bases, leaving 8 bases not matched to a gene. This CDR3 has 15 amino acids. Per germline, CDR1 SGHTS and CDR2 YDEGEE. The CDR3: CASTVSGYSYNEQFF. In nucleotides, the CDR3 is TGTGCCAGTACCGTTAGCGGGTACTCCTACAATGAGCAGTTCTTC.

V usage is TRBV5-6 and J usage is TRBJ2-5; 10 bases match TRBD1. Trimming took 4 bases from V and 4 from J; bases not matched to a gene: 4. CDR1 SGHDT and CDR2 YYEEEE come from the germline V gene. This CDR3 is 14 amino acids long. CDR3 sequence: CASSGQGGRETQYF. CDR3 coding DNA: TGTGCCAGCAGCGGACAGGGGGGGAGAGAGACCCAGTACTTC. The full variable domain, with the rest looked up from reference TRBV5-6 and TRBJ2-5, is DAGVTQSPTHLIKTRGQQVTLRCSPKSGHDTVSWYQQALGQGPQFIFQYYEEEERQRGNFPDRFSGHQFPNYSSELNVNALLLGDSALYLCASSGQGGRETQYFGPGTRLLVL.

The chain combines TRBV5-1 with TRBJ2-5; D might be TRBD1 (7 bases). The CDR3 consists of 15 residues. Germline V lookup: CDR1 SGHRS, CDR2 YFSETQ. V was shortened by 1 base and J by 5 bases, with 15 bases between the two germline ends. CDR3 residues: CASSLPQGGTETQYF. The CDR3 DNA sequence: TGCGCCAGCAGCTTGCCCCAGGGGGGAACGGAGACCCAGTACTTC.

The chain links TRBV7-8 to TRBJ1-4; 8 bases line up with TRBD1. In germline, CDR1 is SGHVS, CDR2 FQNEAQ. This CDR3 has 15 residues. The junction had 10 bases not matched to a gene; V was cut back by 5 bases and J by 8 bases. The CDR3 loop reads CASSPGQGGGEKLFF. In DNA form, the CDR3 reads TGTGCCAGCAGCCCAGGACAGGGTGGGGGGGAAAAACTGTTTTTT.

The genes are TRBV7-2 and TRBJ1-5, with D possibly being TRBD1 (5 bases). Germline V gene sequence: CDR1 SGHTA, CDR2 FQGNSA. This CDR3 region has 15 residues. With 6 bases removed from V and 6 bases from J, the gap between germline ends came to 18 bases. Here the CDR3 DNA reads TGTGCCAGCAGTGCCGACCTGGGACGGGGTCAGCCCCAGCATTTT. This gives the protein CASSADLGRGQPQHF.

The CDR3 DNA reads as TGTGCCATCAGTGAGATGGCCGAGCAGTACTTC. Protein product: CAISEMAEQYF. V usage is TRBV10-3 and J usage is TRBJ2-7; D call uncertain. This CDR3 region has 11 residues. V was pared by 2 bases and J by 6 bases, with 5 bases between. Germline assignment: CDR1 ENHRY and CDR2 SYGVKD.

The J gene is TRBJ1-2, the V gene TRBV7-2; a possible D gene is TRBD1 (6 bases). Germline loops: CDR1 SGHTA, CDR2 FQGNSA. This CDR3 is 15 amino acids long. V was pared by 2 bases and J by 4 bases, with 14 bases between. The CDR3 nucleotides are TGTGCCAGCAGCTTACCCGCTACAGGGTTCTATGGCTACACCTTC. The encoded protein is CASSLPATGFYGYTF.

The CDR3: CASSQDRASGGTPLHF. CDR3 coding DNA: TGCGCCAGCAGCCAAGATCGGGCTTCGGGGGGGACACCCCTCCACTTT. The rearrangement links TRBV4-1 to TRBJ1-6; a weak D match, TRBD1 (5 bases). This CDR3 region has 16 residues. The germline CDR1 and CDR2 sequences are MGHRA and YSYEKL. Trimming took off 0 bases at V and 11 bases at J, with 17 bases between the two ends.

The rearrangement uses TRBV28 and TRBJ1-1, with D perhaps TRBD1 (5 bases). V lost 6 bases, J lost 5 bases, and 19 bases lay in between. Germline V gene data show CDR1 as MDHEN and CDR2 as SYDVKM. The length of the CDR3 is 15 residues. This CDR3 reads CASRSTKGRVTEAFF. DNA of the CDR3: TGTGCCAGCAGGTCTACCAAGGGGAGAGTAACTGAAGCTTTCTTT.

The chain joins TRBV3-1 (or the pseudogene TRBV3-2) to TRBJ1-1, with D unclear. The CDR3 loop spans 14 amino acids. The germline V gene has CDR1 LGHDT and CDR2 YNNKEL (reference sequence). V lost 0 bases and J 5 bases, leaving 10 bases between the germline ends. CDR3 bases: TGTGCCAGCAGCCAAGAAGCAAGAGGGACTGAAGCTTTCTTT. Residues: CASSQEARGTEAFF.

The rearrangement links TRBV19 to TRBJ1-3, with 7 bases that match TRBD1. CDR3 length equals 14 residues. The V gene end was trimmed by 8 bases and the J gene end by 0 bases; junction bases not matched to a gene: 4. CDR1 and CDR2 (germline): LNHDA, SQIVND (reference sequence). CDR3 DNA: TGTGCCAGTGCCACAGGGGACTCTGGAAACACCATATATTTT. Translation: CASATGDSGNTIYF.

The rearrangement uses TRBV10-1 and TRBJ2-7; weak D call: TRBD1 (5 bases). The CDR3 length is 15 residues. Trimming took 3 bases from V and 2 from J, leaving 14 bases between them. Germline values: CDR1 WNHNN, CDR2 SYGVQD (reference sequence). CDR3 coding DNA: TGCGCCAGCAGTGACGTTCAGGACACTACCTACGAGCAGTACTTC. It specifies CASSDVQDTTYEQYF.

V gene TRBV13 combines with J gene TRBJ2-3, with 8 bases fitting TRBD2. This CDR3 region has 14 residues. The germline V gene encodes CDR1 PRHDT and CDR2 FYEKMQ (reference sequence). The J segment lost 5 bases and the V segment lost 5 bases, leaving 6 bases of the junction unmatched. This CDR3 reads CASSPYSGRDTQYF. Here the CDR3 DNA reads TGTGCCAGCAGCCCATACAGCGGGAGAGATACGCAGTATTTT.

The chain recombines TRBV2 with TRBJ1-5; no definite D call. Germline V CDR1 and CDR2: SNHLY, FYNNEI. V lost 4 bases and J lost 4, with 17 bases in between. The CDR3 loop spans 16 amino acids. The DNA for the CDR3 is TGTGCCAGCAGTGCTTGGATGGCGACGACAAATCAGCCCCAGCATTTT. It yields the protein CASSAWMATTNQPQHF.